A single sample gave rise to the 6 T cell receptor beta chains below, sequenced in a study of T cells in Graves' hyperthyroidism and ophthalmopathy. Amplification targeted TCR beta CDR3 regions from RNA transcripts. RT-PCR in the first round (using the HTBI primer set) targeted the TCR CDR3. TCRdb ran MiXCR on the multiplex PCR reads and lists one entry per CDR3 protein. The table lists some 200,000 distinct CDR3 sequences, roughly 17% of them singletons. The sequenced sample consisted of blood. These receptors originate from a man over 45 with Graves' hyperthyroidism.

On this clonotype itself: A read error may account for a junction end that differs from germline. The chain combines TRBV11-2 with TRBJ2-3, with D uncertain. This CDR3 region has 14 residues. Germline-derived CDR1 and CDR2 are SGHAT and FQNNGV. The CDR3: CASSSSHGTDTQYF. In DNA form, the CDR3 reads TGCGCCAGCAGCTCGTCCCATGGCACAGATACGCAGTATTTT.

This clonotype was picked up many times. The chain joins TRBV20-1 to TRBJ2-1; 13 bases align to TRBD2. V was clipped by 5 bases and J by 4 bases; unmatched bases: 11. The CDR3 length is 17 residues. Germline V gives CDR1 DFQATT, CDR2 SNEGSKA (reference sequence). The CDR3 DNA sequence: TGCAGTGCTCGCTCGGGACTAGCGGGAAAAGCATACAATGAGCAGTTCTTC. As protein: CSARSGLAGKAYNEQFF.

This clonotype was seen at least ten times. The genes are TRBV7-3 and TRBJ2-3; D is tentatively TRBD1 or TRBD2 (5 bases each). Per the germline V gene, CDR1 is SGHTA and CDR2 is FQGTGA. The CDR3 has 14 amino acids. Trimming cost V 1 base and J 6 bases, with 11 bases left between them. The chain's CDR3 is CASSLNPGTDTQYF. The DNA of the CDR3 is TGTGCCAGCAGCTTAAACCCCGGGACGGATACGCAGTATTTT.

This clonotype was seen ten or more times. The chain has TRBV3-1 and TRBJ2-2; TRBD2 matches at 7 bases. The V gene end was trimmed by 4 bases and the J gene end by 2 bases; junction bases not matched to a gene: 10. Germline CDR1 is LGHDT and CDR2 is YNNKEL (reference sequence). CDR3 size: 17 residues. This CDR3 reads CASSPRSAGVNTGELFF. The CDR3 DNA follows: TGTGCCAGCAGCCCAAGGTCGGCGGGAGTAAACACCGGGGAGCTGTTTTTT. Together with reference TRBV3-1 and TRBJ2-2, the CDR3 gives the full variable domain: DTAVSQTPKYLVTQMGNDKSIKCEQNLGHDTMYWYKQDSKKFLKIMFSYNNKELIINETVPNRFSPKSPDKAHLNLHINSLELGDSAVYFCASSPRSAGVNTGELFFGEGSRLTVL.

On this clonotype: This may arise from a read error, as a much more abundant clone is one base away. The chain couples TRBV4-1 to TRBJ2-1; 9 nucleotides match TRBD2. Per the germline V gene, CDR1 is MGHRA and CDR2 is YSYEKL. The CDR3 loop spans 16 amino acids. DNA for the CDR3: TGCGTCAGCAGCCTCCGACTAGCGGCATCCTACAATGAGCAGTTCTTC. This sequence encodes CVSSLRLAASYNEQFF.

In this sample, this clonotype turned up many times. V gene TRBV7-9 combines with J gene TRBJ2-2, with D maybe TRBD2 (6 bases). V lost 2 bases and J 0 bases, leaving 7 bases between the germline ends. Germline CDR1 reads SEHNR; CDR2 reads FQNEAQ (reference sequence). This CDR3 contains 15 residues. The CDR3 sequence is CASSLLATNTGELFF. In DNA form, the CDR3 reads TGTGCCAGCAGCTTACTAGCGACGAACACCGGGGAGCTGTTTTTT.